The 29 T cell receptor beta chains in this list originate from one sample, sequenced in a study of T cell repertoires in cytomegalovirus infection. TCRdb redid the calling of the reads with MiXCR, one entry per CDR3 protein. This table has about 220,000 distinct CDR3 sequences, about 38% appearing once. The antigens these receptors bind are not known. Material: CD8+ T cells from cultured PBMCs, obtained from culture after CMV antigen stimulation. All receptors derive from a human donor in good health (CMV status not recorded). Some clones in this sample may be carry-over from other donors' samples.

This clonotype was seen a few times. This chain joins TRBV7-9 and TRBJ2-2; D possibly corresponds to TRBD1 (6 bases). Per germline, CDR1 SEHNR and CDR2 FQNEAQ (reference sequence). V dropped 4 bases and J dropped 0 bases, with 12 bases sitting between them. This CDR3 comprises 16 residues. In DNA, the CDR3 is TGTGCCAGCAGCTCCCAGGGGTCTTCGAACACCGGGGAGCTGTTTTTT. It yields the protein CASSSQGSSNTGELFF.

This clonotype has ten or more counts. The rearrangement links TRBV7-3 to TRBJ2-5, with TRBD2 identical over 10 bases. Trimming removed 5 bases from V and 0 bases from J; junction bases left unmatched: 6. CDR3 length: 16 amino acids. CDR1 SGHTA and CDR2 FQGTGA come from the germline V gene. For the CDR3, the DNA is TGTGCCAGCAGCCTAAAGGGACTAGCGTACCAAGAGACCCAGTACTTC. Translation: CASSLKGLAYQETQYF.

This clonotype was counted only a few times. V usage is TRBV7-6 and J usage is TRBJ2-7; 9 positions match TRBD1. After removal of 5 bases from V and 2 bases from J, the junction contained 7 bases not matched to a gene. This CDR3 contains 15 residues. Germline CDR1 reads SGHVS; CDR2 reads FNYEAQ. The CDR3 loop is CASSLGTGKTYEQYF. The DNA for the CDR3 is TGTGCCAGCAGCCTTGGGACAGGGAAGACCTACGAGCAGTACTTC.

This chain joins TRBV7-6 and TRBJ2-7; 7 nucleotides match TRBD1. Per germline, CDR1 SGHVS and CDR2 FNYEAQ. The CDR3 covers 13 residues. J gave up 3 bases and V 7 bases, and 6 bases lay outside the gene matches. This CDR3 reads CASTRTGRYEQYF. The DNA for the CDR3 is TGTGCCAGCACTCGGACAGGCCGCTACGAGCAGTACTTC.

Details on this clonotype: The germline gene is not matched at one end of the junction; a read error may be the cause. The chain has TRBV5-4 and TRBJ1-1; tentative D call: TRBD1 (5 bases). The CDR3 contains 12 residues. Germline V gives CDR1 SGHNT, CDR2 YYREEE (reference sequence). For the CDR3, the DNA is TGTGCCAGCAGTTCGAACAAGCTGACAGCCAGCTTT. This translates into CASSSNKLTASF.

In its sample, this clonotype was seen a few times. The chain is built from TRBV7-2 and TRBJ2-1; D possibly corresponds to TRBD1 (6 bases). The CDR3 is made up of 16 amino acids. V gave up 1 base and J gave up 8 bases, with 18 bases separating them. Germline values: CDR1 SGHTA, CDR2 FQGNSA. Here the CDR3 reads CASSLEDRPLGDEQFF. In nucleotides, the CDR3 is TGTGCCAGCAGCTTAGAAGACAGGCCCCTAGGAGATGAGCAGTTCTTC.

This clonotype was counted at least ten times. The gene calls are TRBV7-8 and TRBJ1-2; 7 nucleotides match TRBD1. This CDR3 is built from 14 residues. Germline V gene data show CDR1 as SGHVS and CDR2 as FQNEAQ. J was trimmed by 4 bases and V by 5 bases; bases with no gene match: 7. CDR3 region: CASSTIRQGYGYTF. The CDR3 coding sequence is TGTGCCAGCAGCACCATCCGACAGGGCTATGGCTACACCTTC.

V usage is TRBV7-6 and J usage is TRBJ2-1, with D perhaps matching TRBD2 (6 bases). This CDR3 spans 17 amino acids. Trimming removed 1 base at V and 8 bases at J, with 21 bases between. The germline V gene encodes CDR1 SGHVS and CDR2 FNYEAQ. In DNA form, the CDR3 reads TGTGCCAGCAGCTTAGTGGGAACCGGGAGCGTTCGTTATGAGCAGTTCTTC. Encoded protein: CASSLVGTGSVRYEQFF.

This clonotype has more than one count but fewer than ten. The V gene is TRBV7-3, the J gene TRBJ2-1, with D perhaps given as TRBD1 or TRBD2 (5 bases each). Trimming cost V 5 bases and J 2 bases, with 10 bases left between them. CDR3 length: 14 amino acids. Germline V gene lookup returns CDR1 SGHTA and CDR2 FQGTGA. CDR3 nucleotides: TGTGCCAGCAGCCTCGGGGCAGCCTACAATGAGCAGTTCTTC. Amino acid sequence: CASSLGAAYNEQFF.

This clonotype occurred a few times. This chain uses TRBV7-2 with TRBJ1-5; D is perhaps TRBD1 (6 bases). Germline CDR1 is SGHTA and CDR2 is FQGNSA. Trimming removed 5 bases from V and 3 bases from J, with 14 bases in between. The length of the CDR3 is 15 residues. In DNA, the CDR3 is TGTGCCAGCAGCCGATCGGACAGACCCAATCAGCCCCAGCATTTT. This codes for CASSRSDRPNQPQHF.

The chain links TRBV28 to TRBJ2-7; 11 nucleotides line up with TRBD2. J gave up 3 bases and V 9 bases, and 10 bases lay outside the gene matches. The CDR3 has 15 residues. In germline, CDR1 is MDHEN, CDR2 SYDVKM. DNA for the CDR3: TGTGCCAGAAGCTCCTCCACTAGCGGGAGCTACGAGCAGTACTTC. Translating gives CARSSSTSGSYEQYF.

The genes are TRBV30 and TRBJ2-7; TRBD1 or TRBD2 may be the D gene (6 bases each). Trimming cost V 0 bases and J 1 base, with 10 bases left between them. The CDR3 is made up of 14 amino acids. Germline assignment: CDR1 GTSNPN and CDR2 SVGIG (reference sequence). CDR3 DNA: TGTGCCTGGAGTGTAGGGGGGCCTTCCTACGAGCAGTACTTC. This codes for CAWSVGGPSYEQYF.

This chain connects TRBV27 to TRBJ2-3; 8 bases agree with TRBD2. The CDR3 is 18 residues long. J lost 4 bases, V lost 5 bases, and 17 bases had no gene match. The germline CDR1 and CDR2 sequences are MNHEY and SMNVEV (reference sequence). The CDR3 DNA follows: TGTGCCAGCAGTCCCGACACGCTCGAAGCGGGGGAAGCAGATACGCAGTATTTT. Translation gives CASSPDTLEAGEADTQYF.

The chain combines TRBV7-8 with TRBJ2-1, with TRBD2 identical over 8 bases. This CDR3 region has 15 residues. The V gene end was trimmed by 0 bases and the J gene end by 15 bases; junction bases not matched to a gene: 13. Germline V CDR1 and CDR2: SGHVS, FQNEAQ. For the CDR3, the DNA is TGTGCCAGCAGCTTAGCTGGTGTTGGGCTGGCGGGAGGGTTCTTC. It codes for CASSLAGVGLAGGFF. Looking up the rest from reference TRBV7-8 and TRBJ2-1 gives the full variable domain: GAGVSQSPRYKVAKRGQDVALRCDPISGHVSLFWYQQALGQGPEFLTYFQNEAQLDKSGLPSDRFFAERPEGSVSTLKIQRTQQEDSAVYLCASSLAGVGLAGGFFGPGTRLTVL.

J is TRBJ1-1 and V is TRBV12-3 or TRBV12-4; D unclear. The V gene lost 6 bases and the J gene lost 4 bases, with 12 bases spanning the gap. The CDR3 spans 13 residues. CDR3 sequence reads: CASSPPRITEAFF. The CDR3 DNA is TGTGCCAGCAGCCCCCCCCGTATCACTGAAGCTTTCTTT.

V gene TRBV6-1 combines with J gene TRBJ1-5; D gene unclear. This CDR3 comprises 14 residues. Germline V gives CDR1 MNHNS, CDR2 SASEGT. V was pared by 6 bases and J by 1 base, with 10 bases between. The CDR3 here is CASRAKYSNQPQHF. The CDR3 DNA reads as TGTGCCAGCAGGGCTAAGTACAGCAATCAGCCCCAGCATTTT.

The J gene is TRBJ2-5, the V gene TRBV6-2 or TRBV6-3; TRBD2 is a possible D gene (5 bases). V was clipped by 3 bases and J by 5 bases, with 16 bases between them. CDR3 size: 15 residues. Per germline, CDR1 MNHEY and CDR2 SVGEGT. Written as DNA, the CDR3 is TGTGCCAGCAGTTATCTGTCGGCGGGCGGTGAGACCCAGTACTTC. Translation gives CASSYLSAGGETQYF.

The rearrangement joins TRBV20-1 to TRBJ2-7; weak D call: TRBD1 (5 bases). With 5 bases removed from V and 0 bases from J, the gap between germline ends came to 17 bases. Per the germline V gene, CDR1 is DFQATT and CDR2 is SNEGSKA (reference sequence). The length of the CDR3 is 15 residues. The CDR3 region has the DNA TGCAGTGCTTCGGCGCTCGACAGCCACTCCTACGAGCAGTACTTC. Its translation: CSASALDSHSYEQYF.

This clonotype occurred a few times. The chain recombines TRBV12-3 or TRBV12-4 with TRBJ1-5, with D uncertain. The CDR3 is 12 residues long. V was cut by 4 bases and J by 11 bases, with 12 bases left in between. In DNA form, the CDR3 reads TGTGCCAGCAGTTCCGTGAAGAGGGCCCAGCATTTT. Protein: CASSSVKRAQHF.

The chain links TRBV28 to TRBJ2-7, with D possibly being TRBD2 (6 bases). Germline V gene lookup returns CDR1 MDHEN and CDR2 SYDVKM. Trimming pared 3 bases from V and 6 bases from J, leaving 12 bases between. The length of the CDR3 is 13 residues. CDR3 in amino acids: CASSFAGRVEQYF. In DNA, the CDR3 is TGTGCCAGCAGTTTTGCGGGGCGCGTCGAGCAGTACTTC.

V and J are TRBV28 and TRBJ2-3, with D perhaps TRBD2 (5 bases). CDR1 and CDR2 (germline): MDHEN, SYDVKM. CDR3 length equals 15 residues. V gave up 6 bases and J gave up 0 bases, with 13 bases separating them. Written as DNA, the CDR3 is TGTGCCAGCAGCCCTGGAGCGGTTAGCACAGATACGCAGTATTTT. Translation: CASSPGAVSTDTQYF.

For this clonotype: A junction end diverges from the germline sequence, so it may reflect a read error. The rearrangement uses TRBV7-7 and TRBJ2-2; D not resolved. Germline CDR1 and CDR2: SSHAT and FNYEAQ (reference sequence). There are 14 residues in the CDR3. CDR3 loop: CASSLGGTSGELFF. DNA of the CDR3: TGTGCTAGCAGCTTAGGCGGAACGTCCGGGGAGCTGTTTTTT.

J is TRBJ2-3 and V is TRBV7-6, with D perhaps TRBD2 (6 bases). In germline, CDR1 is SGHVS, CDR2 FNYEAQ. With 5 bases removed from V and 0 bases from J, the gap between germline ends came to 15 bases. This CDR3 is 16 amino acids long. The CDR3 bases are TGTGCCAGCAGCGAAGAGACGGGACTTAGCACAGATACGCAGTATTTT. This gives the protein CASSEETGLSTDTQYF.

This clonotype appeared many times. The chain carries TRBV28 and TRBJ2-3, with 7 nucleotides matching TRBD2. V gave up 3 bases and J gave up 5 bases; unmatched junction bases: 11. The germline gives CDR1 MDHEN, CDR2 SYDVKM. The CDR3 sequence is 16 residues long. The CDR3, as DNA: TGTGCCAGCAGTTTGGAACCACTAGCGAGTCAAGATACGCAGTATTTT. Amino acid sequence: CASSLEPLASQDTQYF.

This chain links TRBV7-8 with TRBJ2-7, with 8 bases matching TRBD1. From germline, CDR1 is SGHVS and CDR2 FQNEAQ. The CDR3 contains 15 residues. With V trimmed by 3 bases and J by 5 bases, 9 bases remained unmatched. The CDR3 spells CASSLDYRGIHEQYF. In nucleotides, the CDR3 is TGTGCCAGCAGCTTGGACTACAGGGGGATTCACGAGCAGTACTTC.

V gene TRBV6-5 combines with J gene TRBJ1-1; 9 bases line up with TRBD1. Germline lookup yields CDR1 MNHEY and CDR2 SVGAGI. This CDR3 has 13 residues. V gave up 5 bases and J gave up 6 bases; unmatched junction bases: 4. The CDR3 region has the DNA TGTGCCAGCAGTCCGGGACAGGGCCCTGAAGCTTTCTTT. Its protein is CASSPGQGPEAFF.

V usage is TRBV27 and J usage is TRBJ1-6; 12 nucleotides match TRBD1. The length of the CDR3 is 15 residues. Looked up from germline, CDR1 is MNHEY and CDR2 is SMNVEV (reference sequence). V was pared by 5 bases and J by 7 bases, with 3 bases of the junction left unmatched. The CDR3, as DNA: TGTGCCAGCAGTCCTGGGACAGGGGGCAATTCACCCCTCCACTTT. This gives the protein CASSPGTGGNSPLHF.

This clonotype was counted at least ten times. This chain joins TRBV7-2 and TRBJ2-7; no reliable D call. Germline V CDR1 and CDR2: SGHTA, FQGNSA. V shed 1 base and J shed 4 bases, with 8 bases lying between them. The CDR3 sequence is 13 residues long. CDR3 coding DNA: TGTGCCAGCAGCTTAGGTTCCAGGTACGAGCAGTACTTC. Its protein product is CASSLGSRYEQYF.

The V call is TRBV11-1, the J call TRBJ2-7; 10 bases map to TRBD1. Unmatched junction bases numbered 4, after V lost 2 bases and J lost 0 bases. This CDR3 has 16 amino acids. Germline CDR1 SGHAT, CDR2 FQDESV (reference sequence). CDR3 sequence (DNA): TGTGCCAGCAGCTTATCCCGGACAGGGGGCTCCTACGAGCAGTACTTC. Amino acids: CASSLSRTGGSYEQYF. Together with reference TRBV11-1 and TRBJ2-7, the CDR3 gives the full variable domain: EAEVAQSPRYKITEKSQAVAFWCDPISGHATLYWYRQILGQGPELLVQFQDESVVDDSQLPKDRFSAERLKGVDSTLKIQPAELGDSAMYLCASSLSRTGGSYEQYFGPGTRLTVT.